This entry lists 22 T cell receptor beta chains sequenced from one sample in a study of OX40 agonist ivuxolimab in advanced cancers. Produced via immunoSEQ multiplex PCR; TCRdb's table is partial and in-frame only. The top ten hold around a quarter of the sample, which has 55,000 to 75,000 clones, about 93% seen once. The sequenced sample was CD4+ or CD8+ T cells sorted from blood, obtained in a trial of the OX40 agonist ivuxolimab. The receptors were gathered from an adult with an advanced solid tumor such as melanoma, head and neck, liver or kidney cancer.

The CDR3 is CASSLGQFTGELFF. DNA for the CDR3: TGTGCCAGCAGCTTGGGACAGTTTACCGGGGAGCTGTTTTTT. J is TRBJ2-2 and V is TRBV5-4; tentatively, D is TRBD1 (5 bases). V was cut by 0 bases and J by 5 bases, with 8 bases left in between. The germline gives CDR1 SGHNT, CDR2 YYREEE (reference sequence). This CDR3 is 14 amino acids long.

Only one count was recorded for this clone. This chain joins TRBV19 and TRBJ1-2; no clear D. V dropped 4 bases and J dropped 6 bases, with 15 bases sitting between them. The CDR3 contains 14 residues. Looked up from germline, CDR1 is LNHDA and CDR2 is SQIVND (reference sequence). The CDR3 DNA sequence: TGTGCCAGTAGTAACCCCCCCGGGTATAATGGCTACACCTTC. This gives the protein CASSNPPGYNGYTF. The full variable domain, completed using reference TRBV19 and TRBJ1-2, is DGGITQSPKYLFRKEGQNVTLSCEQNLNHDAMYWYRQDPGQGLRLIYYSQIVNDFQKGDIAEGYSVSREKKESFPLTVTSAQKNPTAFYLCASSNPPGYNGYTFGSGTRLTVV.

The chain uses TRBV28 and TRBJ2-3; 7 nucleotides match TRBD1. The CDR3 spans 16 residues. Germline lookup yields CDR1 MDHEN and CDR2 SYDVKM. Unmatched junction bases numbered 8, after V lost 3 bases and J lost 2 bases. This CDR3 is CASSLVGTANTDTQYF. CDR3 DNA: TGTGCCAGCAGTTTGGTAGGGACAGCTAACACAGATACGCAGTATTTT. Complete variable domain (other parts from reference TRBV28 and TRBJ2-3): DVKVTQSSRYLVKRTGEKVFLECVQDMDHENMFWYRQDPGLGLRLIYFSYDVKMKEKGDIPEGYSVSREKKERFSLILESASTNQTSMYLCASSLVGTANTDTQYFGPGTRLTVL.

The chain carries TRBV4-1 and TRBJ2-2; D gene uncertain. Trimming left V 3 bases short and J 2 bases short, with 13 bases between. The CDR3 is made up of 16 amino acids. Germline CDR1 reads MGHRA; CDR2 reads YSYEKL. CDR3: CASSHDTRGNTGELFF. CDR3 in DNA: TGCGCCAGCAGCCACGACACGCGAGGTAACACCGGGGAGCTGTTTTTT.

The table lists this clone with a count of one. CDR3 nucleotide sequence: TGTGCCTGGATCACCGGGACAGGGCAGTTCTTC. Its translation is CAWITGTGQFF. The genes are TRBV30 and TRBJ2-1; TRBD1 agrees at 8 bases. With V trimmed by 4 bases and J by 12 bases, 5 bases remained unmatched. CDR3 size: 11 residues. The germline CDR1 and CDR2 sequences are GTSNPN and SVGIG (reference sequence).

This chain uses TRBV11-2 with TRBJ1-3, with D possibly TRBD1 on 5 matching bases. The germline V gene has CDR1 SGHAT and CDR2 FQNNGV. The CDR3 runs to 17 residues. V lost 0 bases and J 3 bases, leaving 15 bases between the germline ends. CDR3 amino acids: CASSLDVRGAFGNTIYF. Written as DNA, the CDR3 is TGTGCCAGCAGCTTAGATGTTAGGGGAGCGTTTGGAAACACCATATATTTT.

J is TRBJ2-7 and V is TRBV27, with 8 bases matching TRBD2. The trim removed 2 bases at V and 1 base at J, leaving 4 bases unmatched. The CDR3 has 15 residues. Germline V CDR1 and CDR2: MNHEY, SMNVEV (reference sequence). In DNA, the CDR3 is TGTGCCAGCAGTTTAAGGGCGGGGGGTTCCTACGAGCAGTACTTC. Translating it yields CASSLRAGGSYEQYF.

This chain uses TRBV13 with TRBJ2-1; TRBD2 matches at 13 bases. This CDR3 is built from 16 residues. J gave up 10 bases and V 5 bases, and 11 bases lay outside the gene matches. Germline CDR1 PRHDT, CDR2 FYEKMQ (reference sequence). CDR3 in amino acids: CASSPPGLAGVAEQFF. Written as DNA, the CDR3 is TGTGCCAGCAGCCCCCCCGGACTAGCGGGAGTTGCGGAGCAGTTCTTC.

Regarding this clone: The same CDR3 arises from other DNA sequences in this sample as well. The genes are TRBV6-5 and TRBJ1-2; a possible D gene is TRBD1 (6 bases). Germline V gene sequence: CDR1 MNHEY, CDR2 SVGAGI. The CDR3 totals 15 residues. The V and J ends lost 3 bases and 11 bases respectively, with 22 bases between them. In nucleotides, the CDR3 is TGTGCCAGCAGTTATCAGGGGCCGCCTACCTCTGTTTACACCTTC. It yields the protein CASSYQGPPTSVYTF.

J is TRBJ2-3 and V is TRBV6-6, with D uncertain. CDR1 and CDR2 from the germline V gene are MNHNY and SVGAGI (reference sequence). CDR3 length equals 16 residues. V was pared by 7 bases and J by 1 base, with 18 bases between. CDR3 coding DNA: TGTGCCAGCAACCGGGCCTCCACCTGGGGCACAGATACGCAGTATTTT. Translated, it gives CASNRASTWGTDTQYF.

The rearrangement joins TRBV28 to TRBJ2-7, with TRBD2 matching 7 bases. There are 14 residues in the CDR3. The germline CDR1 and CDR2 sequences are MDHEN and SYDVKM. J gave up 4 bases and V 6 bases, and 9 bases lay outside the gene matches. The CDR3 loop is CASSPASGTYEQYF. CDR3 sequence (DNA): TGTGCCAGCAGCCCTGCTAGCGGTACTTACGAGCAGTACTTC.

The chain uses TRBV27 and TRBJ1-3; D may be TRBD1 (6 bases). The germline gives CDR1 MNHEY, CDR2 SMNVEV (reference sequence). Trimming shortened V by 6 bases and J by 1 base, and 25 bases separated the two germline ends. The CDR3 has 19 residues. The CDR3 sequence is CASRPYGRGTGVSGNTIYF. CDR3 DNA: TGTGCCAGCAGGCCATATGGCAGGGGAACCGGGGTTTCTGGAAACACCATATATTTT.

This clone occurred a few times. The V and J genes are TRBV5-1 and TRBJ2-2; unclear D gene. The germline V gene encodes CDR1 SGHRS and CDR2 YFSETQ. V was cut by 6 bases and J by 3 bases, with 3 bases left in between. The CDR3 covers 11 residues. CDR3 DNA sequence: TGCGCCAGCACCTACACCGGGGAGCTGTTTTTT. Residues: CASTYTGELFF. Drawing the rest from reference TRBV5-1 and TRBJ2-2, the complete variable domain is KAGVTQTPRYLIKTRGQQVTLSCSPISGHRSVSWYQQTPGQGLQFLFEYFSETQRNKGNFPGRFSGRQFSNSRSEMNVSTLELGDSALYLCASTYTGELFFGEGSRLTVL.

This clone was seen just once. The chain recombines TRBV13 with TRBJ2-7; 7 bases align to TRBD1. Unmatched junction bases numbered 6, after V lost 5 bases and J lost 2 bases. Germline lookup yields CDR1 PRHDT and CDR2 FYEKMQ (reference sequence). This CDR3 comprises 14 residues. DNA of the CDR3: TGTGCCAGCAGCATCCGGGACAGCCCCTACGAGCAGTACTTC. Amino acids: CASSIRDSPYEQYF. The variable domain in full, completed from reference TRBV13 and TRBJ2-7, reads AAGVIQSPRHLIKEKRETATLKCYPIPRHDTVYWYQQGPGQDPQFLISFYEKMQSDKGSIPDRFSAQQFSDYHSELNMSSLELGDSALYFCASSIRDSPYEQYFGPGTRLTVT.

The chain carries TRBV28 and TRBJ2-1, with no clear D. With 6 bases removed from V and 5 bases from J, the gap between germline ends came to 17 bases. The CDR3 runs 15 residues. Germline CDR1 and CDR2: MDHEN and SYDVKM. CDR3 residues: CASSSSRPMDNEQFF. Here the CDR3 DNA reads TGTGCCAGCAGCTCCTCGAGGCCCATGGACAATGAGCAGTTCTTC. The full variable domain, in which reference TRBV28 and TRBJ2-1 provide the parts outside the CDR3, is DVKVTQSSRYLVKRTGEKVFLECVQDMDHENMFWYRQDPGLGLRLIYFSYDVKMKEKGDIPEGYSVSREKKERFSLILESASTNQTSMYLCASSSSRPMDNEQFFGPGTRLTVL.

The J gene is TRBJ2-2, the V gene TRBV11-2; a possible D gene is TRBD2 (6 bases). V dropped 2 bases and J dropped 0 bases, with 16 bases sitting between them. Germline V CDR1 and CDR2: SGHAT, FQNNGV. The CDR3 runs 18 residues. CDR3 region: CASSLFPRGTSNTGELFF. The CDR3 nucleotides are TGTGCCAGCAGCTTATTTCCTCGCGGGACCTCGAACACCGGGGAGCTGTTTTTT. The full variable domain, its missing parts supplied by reference TRBV11-2 and TRBJ2-2, is EAGVAQSPRYKIIEKRQSVAFWCNPISGHATLYWYQQILGQGPKLLIQFQNNGVVDDSQLPKDRFSAERLKGVDSTLKIQPAKLEDSAVYLCASSLFPRGTSNTGELFFGEGSRLTVL.

V and J are TRBV6-6 and TRBJ2-5; the D gene could be TRBD1 or TRBD2 (6 bases each). The CDR3 is 16 amino acids. V lost 1 base and J lost 5, with 17 bases in between. Per germline, CDR1 MNHNY and CDR2 SVGAGI (reference sequence). DNA of the CDR3: TGTGCCAGCAGTTACTGGCCTGGGGGGCTCGGGGAGACCCAGTACTTC. This gives the protein CASSYWPGGLGETQYF.

The V and J genes are TRBV27 and TRBJ2-3; D unclear. CDR3 length equals 16 residues. The V gene's germline CDR1 is MNHEY and CDR2 SMNVEV (reference sequence). V was pared by 6 bases and J by 1 base, with 17 bases between. The CDR3 sequence: CASSLTASWGTDTQYF. The CDR3 DNA sequence: TGTGCCAGCAGCTTGACCGCGTCGTGGGGCACAGATACGCAGTATTTT.

This clone came up a few times. V usage is TRBV4-2 and J usage is TRBJ2-7, with a weak D call TRBD2 (6 bases). This CDR3 is built from 17 residues. Germline-derived CDR1 and CDR2 are LGHNA and YNFKEQ. The V end lost 0 bases, the J end lost 2 bases, and 17 bases lay between the germline ends. For the CDR3, the DNA is TGTGCCAGCAGCCAAGAGTATTACGGGAGCGTCACCTACGAGCAGTACTTC. It codes for CASSQEYYGSVTYEQYF.

The rearrangement links TRBV10-3 to TRBJ2-3, with 9 positions matching TRBD2. The ends lost 5 bases at V and 2 bases at J; junction bases unmatched: 5. The CDR3 consists of 15 residues. Germline V gives CDR1 ENHRY, CDR2 SYGVKD. The CDR3 spells CAISTLAGITDTQYF. In DNA form, the CDR3 reads TGTGCCATCAGTACTCTAGCGGGAATCACAGATACGCAGTATTTT.

This rearrangement joins TRBV4-1 to TRBJ2-3; D gene uncertain. The V end was cut by 0 bases, the J end by 5 bases, with 15 bases between. The germline CDR1 and CDR2 sequences are MGHRA and YSYEKL. The CDR3 runs 16 residues. The DNA for the CDR3 is TGCGCCAGCAGCCAAGAAAGTTCACAGCTGGGAGATACGCAGTATTTT. Amino acid sequence: CASSQESSQLGDTQYF.

The chain combines TRBV4-3 with TRBJ2-7, with 8 bases fitting TRBD1. Germline trimming cut 0 bases from V and 4 bases from J; bases unmatched to any gene: 8. There are 16 residues in the CDR3. CDR1 is LGHNA, CDR2 YSLEER, per germline. The CDR3 protein is CASSQDATGVGYEQYF. The CDR3 DNA sequence: TGCGCCAGCAGCCAAGACGCGACAGGGGTAGGATACGAGCAGTACTTC.